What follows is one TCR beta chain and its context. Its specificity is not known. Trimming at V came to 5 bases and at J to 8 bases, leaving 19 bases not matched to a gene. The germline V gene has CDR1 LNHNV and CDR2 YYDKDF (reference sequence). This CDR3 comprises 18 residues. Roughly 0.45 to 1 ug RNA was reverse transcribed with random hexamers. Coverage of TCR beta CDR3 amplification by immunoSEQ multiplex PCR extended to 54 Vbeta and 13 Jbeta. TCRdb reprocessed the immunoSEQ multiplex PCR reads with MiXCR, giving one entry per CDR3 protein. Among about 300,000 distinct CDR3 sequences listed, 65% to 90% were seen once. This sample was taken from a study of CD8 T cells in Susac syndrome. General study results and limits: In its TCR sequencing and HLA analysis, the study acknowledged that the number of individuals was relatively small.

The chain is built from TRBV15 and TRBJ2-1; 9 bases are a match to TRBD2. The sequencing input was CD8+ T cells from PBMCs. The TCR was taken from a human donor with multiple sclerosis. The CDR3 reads CATSYTPPAGGPGDEQFF. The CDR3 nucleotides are TGTGCCACCAGCTATACCCCGCCGGCGGGAGGGCCGGGTGATGAGCAGTTCTTC.